One and the same sample provided the 30 T cell receptor beta chains below, sequenced in a study of STAT3 mutations in large granular lymphocyte leukemia. No antigen has been assigned to these receptors. Sequencing used immunoSEQ multiplex PCR; TCRdb keeps in-frame clones, though not all of them. The sample lists more than 10,000 clones, around 90% seen once, with roughly a third in the top ten. The study, taken as a whole, reports: In T-cell large granular lymphocyte leukemia, about half of patients showed multiple immunodominant subclonotypes.

The sequenced material came from peripheral blood mononuclear cells. The receptors stem from a man aged 40-55 years with T-cell large granular lymphocyte leukemia. Some clones in this sample may be carry-over from other donors' samples.

The chain recombines TRBV5-1 with TRBJ2-2; TRBD1 matches at 10 bases. This CDR3 has 15 residues. Germline V lookup: CDR1 SGHRS, CDR2 YFSETQ. V shed 0 bases and J 4 bases; nucleotides not matched to a gene: 0. The CDR3, as DNA: TGCGCCAGCAGCTTGGGGACAGGGGGCACCGGGGAGCTGTTTTTT. Protein: CASSLGTGGTGELFF.

The chain links TRBV7-8 to TRBJ2-2; D perhaps matches TRBD2 (5 bases). V lost 5 bases, J lost 4 bases, and 17 bases lay in between. Germline V CDR1 and CDR2: SGHVS, FQNEAQ. The CDR3 consists of 16 residues. The CDR3 sequence: CASSPNTRKATGELFF. Written as DNA, the CDR3 is TGTGCCAGCAGCCCAAACACTAGAAAGGCCACCGGGGAGCTGTTTTTT.

V gene TRBV29-1 combines with J gene TRBJ1-1; D gene unclear. Trimming took 4 bases from V and 3 from J, leaving 3 bases between them. Germline values: CDR1 SQVTM, CDR2 ANQGSEA. The CDR3 loop spans 10 amino acids. CDR3 protein: CSVVYTEAFF. The CDR3 bases are TGCAGCGTTGTTTACACTGAAGCTTTCTTT.

The genes are TRBV6-1 and TRBJ1-1; D is unresolved. Trimming removed 0 bases from V and 6 bases from J, with 17 bases in between. From germline, CDR1 is MNHNS and CDR2 SASEGT. This CDR3 is built from 16 residues. The CDR3: CASSEALSWSGAEAFF. The CDR3 bases are TGTGCCAGCAGTGAAGCGCTGTCGTGGTCCGGGGCTGAAGCTTTCTTT.

This clone occurred once. The chain couples TRBV9 to TRBJ2-7; D gene uncertain. CDR3 length: 15 residues. Germline V gives CDR1 SGDLS, CDR2 YYNGEE. Trimming took 0 bases from V and 6 from J, leaving 16 bases between them. The CDR3 spells CASSVGTPLTPEQYF. The DNA of the CDR3 is TGTGCCAGCAGCGTAGGAACTCCCTTAACGCCCGAGCAGTACTTC. Based on the CDR3 plus reference TRBV9 and TRBJ2-7, the full variable domain is DSGVTQTPKHLITATGQRVTLRCSPRSGDLSVYWYQQSLDQGLQFLIQYYNGEERAKGNILERFSAQQFPDLHSELNLSSLELGDSALYFCASSVGTPLTPEQYFGPGTRLTVT.

The V and J genes are TRBV10-3 and TRBJ2-1, with TRBD2 as a possible D gene (7 bases). Germline CDR1 ENHRY, CDR2 SYGVKD. This CDR3 comprises 17 residues. Trimming shortened V by 2 bases and J by 3 bases, and 17 bases separated the two germline ends. The CDR3 spells CAISEKGGGGHYNEQFF. The CDR3 nucleotides are TGTGCCATCAGTGAGAAGGGAGGCGGGGGCCACTACAATGAGCAGTTCTTC.

The chain couples TRBV25-1 to TRBJ1-1; D unresolved. Trimming shortened V by 4 bases and J by 2 bases, and 17 bases separated the two germline ends. This CDR3 has 16 residues. CDR1 and CDR2 from the germline V gene are MGHDK and SYGVNS. CDR3 coding DNA: TGTGCCAGCAGTGTTCCCTTCGGGGAGGGTAACACTGAAGCTTTCTTT. This sequence encodes CASSVPFGEGNTEAFF.

The chain couples TRBV6-5 to TRBJ1-2, with D perhaps matching TRBD1 (5 bases). The germline gives CDR1 MNHEY, CDR2 SVGAGI. V was pared by 4 bases and J by 2 bases, with 8 bases between. This CDR3 has 13 residues. The DNA for the CDR3 is TGTGCCAGCAGTTTACAGGCCAACTATGGCTACACCTTC. Its protein product is CASSLQANYGYTF.

V is TRBV7-9 and J is TRBJ1-1, with D possibly TRBD1 on 5 matching bases. Per the germline V gene, CDR1 is SEHNR and CDR2 is FQNEAQ (reference sequence). This CDR3 is built from 14 residues. V was shortened by 3 bases and J by 11 bases, with 19 bases between the two germline ends. CDR3 sequence reads: CASSFPGLRLRAFF. CDR3 in DNA: TGTGCCAGCAGCTTTCCGGGACTGAGGCTGCGGGCTTTCTTT.

The chain combines TRBV28 with TRBJ1-2; possibly TRBD1 for D (6 bases). Trimming cost V 8 bases and J 7 bases, with 20 bases left between them. CDR1 is MDHEN and CDR2 is SYDVKM in the germline V gene. The CDR3 spans 14 residues. This CDR3 reads CASLGGAHLGGYTF. The DNA for the CDR3 is TGTGCCAGCCTTGGGGGGGCCCACCTCGGTGGCTACACCTTC.

The chain employs TRBV29-1 and TRBJ2-7; 7 bases fit TRBD1. Germline values: CDR1 SQVTM, CDR2 ANQGSEA. The J segment lost 7 bases and the V segment lost 6 bases, leaving 15 bases of the junction unmatched. The CDR3 sequence is 14 residues long. The CDR3 here is CSVVTGSVSKEQYF. The CDR3 DNA reads TGCAGCGTAGTGACAGGGTCGGTTTCAAAGGAGCAGTACTTC.

The chain links TRBV5-4 to TRBJ2-7, with 9 positions matching TRBD1. Germline assignment: CDR1 SGHNT and CDR2 YYREEE (reference sequence). The CDR3 has 15 residues. V lost 2 bases to trimming and J lost 2 bases; unmatched junction nucleotides: 5. The DNA for the CDR3 is TGTGCCAGCAGCTTTACAGGGGGCGCCCCCTACGAGCAGTACTTC. Amino acid sequence: CASSFTGGAPYEQYF.

The chain is built from TRBV5-4 and TRBJ1-1; D gene unclear. Germline V lookup: CDR1 SGHNT, CDR2 YYREEE (reference sequence). Trimming shortened V by 3 bases and J by 1 base, and 10 bases separated the two germline ends. The CDR3 sequence is 14 residues long. Written as DNA, the CDR3 is TGTGCCAGCAGCTCCTACTCAGGGAACACTGAAGCTTTCTTT. Encoded protein: CASSSYSGNTEAFF.

J is TRBJ2-7 and V is TRBV27; a possible D gene is TRBD2 (6 bases). Germline CDR1 and CDR2: MNHEY and SMNVEV (reference sequence). There are 13 residues in the CDR3. Trimming left V 4 bases short and J 5 bases short, with 12 bases between. The CDR3 coding sequence is TGTGCCAGCAGTTCGACTAGATGGAACGAGCAGTACTTC. Amino acids: CASSSTRWNEQYF.

J is TRBJ2-1 and V is TRBV25-1; TRBD2 agrees at 10 bases. The CDR3 contains 16 residues. Germline CDR1 MGHDK, CDR2 SYGVNS. Trimming at V came to 5 bases and at J to 7 bases, leaving 11 bases not matched to a gene. CDR3 in DNA: TGTGCCAGCAGTCTTCCCCTAGCGGGGGCCGGGAATGAGCAGTTCTTC. Its protein product is CASSLPLAGAGNEQFF. The entire variable domain, with the rest obtained from reference TRBV25-1 and TRBJ2-1, is as follows: EADIYQTPRYLVIGTGKKITLECSQTMGHDKMYWYQQDPGMELHLIHYSYGVNSTEKGDLSSESTVSRIRTEHFPLTLESARPSHTSQYLCASSLPLAGAGNEQFFGPGTRLTVL.

The rearrangement uses TRBV9 and TRBJ2-5; D possibly corresponds to TRBD1 (6 bases). The CDR3 has 14 residues. The germline CDR1 and CDR2 sequences are SGDLS and YYNGEE. Trimming took 0 bases from V and 2 from J, leaving 8 bases between them. CDR3 bases: TGTGCCAGCAGCGTAGGTACAGGGCAAGAGACCCAGTACTTC. This sequence encodes CASSVGTGQETQYF.

CDR3 sequence: CASSLLGGVEGYTF. For the CDR3, the DNA is TGCGCCAGCAGCCTTCTAGGGGGAGTGGAGGGCTACACCTTC. The chain uses TRBV4-1 and TRBJ1-2; possible D gene TRBD1, 6 bases. Trimming removed 4 bases at V and 8 bases at J, with 17 bases between. This CDR3 contains 14 residues. Germline V gene lookup returns CDR1 MGHRA and CDR2 YSYEKL.

This clone occurred a few times. V gene TRBV7-3 combines with J gene TRBJ2-2; no firm D call. Germline V gene sequence: CDR1 SGHTA, CDR2 FQGTGA. There are 12 residues in the CDR3. Between the trimmed V and J ends, which lost 2 bases and 10 bases, there was a span of 8 bases. As DNA, the CDR3 is TGTGCCAGCAGCTTAGGGCAGGAGGAGCTGTTTTTT. Its protein product is CASSLGQEELFF.

This clone was observed once. The genes are TRBV4-1 and TRBJ2-3; D is possibly TRBD2 (7 bases). Germline assignment: CDR1 MGHRA and CDR2 YSYEKL. V was shortened by 2 bases and J by 4 bases, with 13 bases between the two germline ends. The CDR3 is 15 residues long. CDR3 nucleotide sequence: TGCGCCAGCAGCCAACAAGGGGGGGGATCAGATACGCAGTATTTT. This sequence encodes CASSQQGGGSDTQYF.

This chain joins TRBV5-1 and TRBJ1-2, with D hard to call. Germline assignment: CDR1 SGHRS and CDR2 YFSETQ. This CDR3 region has 14 residues. V lost 1 base, J lost 2 bases, and 9 bases lay in between. The CDR3 nucleotides are TGCGCCAGCAGCTTGTCCAACAGCAACTATGGCTACACCTTC. This encodes CASSLSNSNYGYTF.

In this sample, this clone turned up once. The chain has TRBV5-1 and TRBJ2-2; D unresolved. Germline values: CDR1 SGHRS, CDR2 YFSETQ. The CDR3 has 14 residues. V was cut by 0 bases and J by 7 bases, with 10 bases left in between. CDR3 sequence: CASSLVAEIGELFF. The DNA of the CDR3 is TGCGCCAGCAGCTTGGTCGCGGAGATCGGGGAGCTGTTTTTT.

The V gene is TRBV18, the J gene TRBJ1-4, with D possibly TRBD1 on 6 matching bases. The CDR3 is made up of 15 amino acids. V lost 5 bases to trimming and J lost 5 bases, with 15 bases between them. From germline, CDR1 is KGHSH and CDR2 LQKENI. The CDR3 here is CASSFYREKNEKLFF. The CDR3 DNA reads as TGTGCCAGCTCATTTTACAGGGAAAAGAATGAAAAACTGTTTTTT.

The rearrangement links TRBV7-2 to TRBJ1-6; no clear D. Germline V lookup: CDR1 SGHTA, CDR2 FQGNSA. CDR3 length: 18 residues. Between the trimmed V and J ends, which lost 2 bases and 7 bases, there was a span of 21 bases. This CDR3 reads CASSLREVPGASNSPLHF. In DNA form, the CDR3 reads TGTGCCAGCAGCTTAAGGGAAGTTCCGGGAGCCTCAAATTCACCCCTCCACTTT. Full variable domain (missing parts from reference TRBV7-2 and TRBJ1-6): GAGVSQSPSNKVTEKGKDVELRCDPISGHTALYWYRQSLGQGLEFLIYFQGNSAPDKSGLPSDRFSAERTGGSVSTLTIQRTQQEDSAVYLCASSLREVPGASNSPLHFGNGTRLTVT.

This clone was counted a single time. This sequence joins TRBV5-4 and TRBJ1-2, with D perhaps matching TRBD1 (5 bases). V lost 0 bases to trimming and J lost 7 bases, with 16 bases between them. Germline V gene lookup returns CDR1 SGHNT and CDR2 YYREEE (reference sequence). CDR3 length: 15 amino acids. CDR3 sequence reads: CASSLAKKGVSGYTF. The DNA for the CDR3 is TGTGCCAGCAGCTTGGCCAAGAAAGGGGTTAGTGGCTACACCTTC.

J is TRBJ1-2 and V is TRBV19; D remains unclear. Per germline, CDR1 LNHDA and CDR2 SQIVND (reference sequence). The V end was cut by 6 bases, the J end by 4 bases, with 9 bases between. CDR3 length equals 12 residues. The CDR3 DNA is TGTGCCAGTAGCCTAAACAGCTATGGCTACACCTTC. Its protein product is CASSLNSYGYTF.

This chain uses TRBV13 with TRBJ2-1, with 8 bases lining up with TRBD2. After removal of 2 bases from V and 5 bases from J, the junction contained 2 bases not matched to a gene. Looked up from germline, CDR1 is PRHDT and CDR2 is FYEKMQ (reference sequence). CDR3 length equals 14 residues. CDR3 loop: CASSLSSGDNEQFF. CDR3 bases: TGTGCCAGCAGCTTAAGTAGCGGGGACAATGAGCAGTTCTTC.

The rearrangement joins TRBV5-1 to TRBJ1-5, with 8 bases identical to TRBD1. The germline V gene encodes CDR1 SGHRS and CDR2 YFSETQ. The CDR3 sequence is 14 residues long. V gave up 2 bases and J gave up 7 bases; unmatched junction bases: 5. The CDR3 spells CASSLGQGEQPQHF. The CDR3 region has the DNA TGCGCCAGCAGCTTAGGACAGGGAGAGCAGCCCCAGCATTTT.

This chain links TRBV6-6 with TRBJ1-6; 8 bases match TRBD1. This CDR3 region has 14 residues. The germline CDR1 and CDR2 sequences are MNHNY and SVGAGI (reference sequence). J was trimmed by 8 bases and V by 10 bases; bases with no gene match: 10. The CDR3 coding sequence is TGTGCCACCGATCAGGGGGCCGGGGATTCACCCCTCCACTTT. Residues: CATDQGAGDSPLHF.

The chain employs TRBV5-1 and TRBJ1-3; D not resolved. In germline, CDR1 is SGHRS, CDR2 YFSETQ. The V gene lost 4 bases and the J gene lost 4 bases, with 21 bases spanning the gap. The CDR3 loop spans 17 amino acids. The CDR3 nucleotides read TGCGCCAGCAGCAAACAGTCAAGGGCCGTCGCGGGAAACACCATATATTTT. Encoded protein: CASSKQSRAVAGNTIYF.

This clone was recorded only once. V is TRBV6-6 and J is TRBJ2-7; TRBD2 aligns across 7 bases. The V and J ends lost 2 bases and 2 bases, in that order; junction bases with no gene match: 3. The CDR3 length is 14 residues. CDR1 MNHNY and CDR2 SVGAGI come from the germline V gene (reference sequence). CDR3 nucleotide sequence: TGTGCCAGCAGTTACGAAGCGGGGACCTACGAGCAGTACTTC. Translating gives CASSYEAGTYEQYF.